Below are 28 T cell receptor beta chains sequenced from a single sample in a study of cytomegalovirus exposure and HLA in healthy donors. 60 Vbeta and 13 Jbeta primers were used in PCR. The repertoire was sequenced with immunoSEQ multiplex PCR; TCRdb's copy has only in-frame clones and lacks some. The sample includes approximately 200,000 clones, around 80% seen only once; the top ten take approximately 4.4%. The sequenced sample was PBMCs. These receptors were obtained from a young woman in good health and CMV-seropositive.

V is TRBV29-1 and J is TRBJ2-5, with 7 positions matching TRBD2. The germline V gene encodes CDR1 SQVTM and CDR2 ANQGSEA. The CDR3 is made up of 12 amino acids. V lost 7 bases, J lost 5 bases, and 7 bases stayed unmatched. CDR3 amino acids: CSAAGLPETQYF. The DNA of the CDR3 is TGCAGCGCCGCGGGACTACCCGAGACCCAGTACTTC.

This clone was detected only once. This chain joins TRBV9 and TRBJ2-5; D might be TRBD2 (6 bases). Trimming took 4 bases from V and 5 from J, leaving 18 bases between them. The CDR3 extends over 15 amino acids. Germline CDR1 SGDLS, CDR2 YYNGEE. The CDR3 DNA reads TGTGCCAGCAGCCCGCTGGACGGAGGGTGGGAGACCCAGTACTTC. Protein: CASSPLDGGWETQYF.

A few counts support this clone. The V call is TRBV7-6, the J call TRBJ2-3, with TRBD2 identical over 13 bases. This CDR3 is built from 16 residues. Looked up from germline, CDR1 is SGHVS and CDR2 is FNYEAQ. V was clipped by 4 bases and J by 9 bases; unmatched bases: 10. CDR3 nucleotides: TGTGCCAGCAGCTCCACTAGCGGGAGGGCCAGGGACACGCAGTATTTT. Protein: CASSSTSGRARDTQYF. The entire variable domain, with the rest obtained from reference TRBV7-6 and TRBJ2-3, is as follows: GAGVSQSPRYKVTKRGQDVALRCDPISGHVSLYWYRQALGQGPEFLTYFNYEAQQDKSGLPNDRFSAERPEGSISTLTIQRTEQRDSAMYRCASSSTSGRARDTQYFGPGTRLTVL.

The chain couples TRBV2 to TRBJ2-3; 8 bases line up with TRBD1. The germline gives CDR1 SNHLY, CDR2 FYNNEI. V lost 8 bases to trimming and J lost 2 bases; unmatched junction nucleotides: 3. The CDR3 spans 13 residues. The CDR3 sequence: CASLTGVTDTQYF. Written as DNA, the CDR3 is TGTGCCAGCCTGACAGGGGTCACAGATACGCAGTATTTT.

This clone was counted a few times. This sample includes further DNA sequences coding for the same CDR3. CDR3 protein: CASSSYRAPTYEQYF. The CDR3 DNA reads TGTGCCAGCAGTTCCTACAGAGCTCCAACGTACGAGCAGTACTTC. This chain uses TRBV6-5 with TRBJ2-7; D gene uncertain. V shed 4 bases and J shed 4 bases, with 17 bases lying between them. CDR3 size: 15 residues. The germline gives CDR1 MNHEY, CDR2 SVGAGI.

The chain joins TRBV5-1 to TRBJ2-2, with a weak D call TRBD2 (5 bases). The CDR3 runs 15 residues. Germline values: CDR1 SGHRS, CDR2 YFSETQ. V gave up 4 bases and J gave up 4 bases, with 14 bases separating them. The CDR3: CASSPAGRSTGELFF. In DNA form, the CDR3 reads TGCGCCAGCAGCCCGGCGGGCCGATCCACCGGGGAGCTGTTTTTT.

This clone came up a few times. The V and J genes are TRBV6-5 and TRBJ2-1, with 12 bases matching TRBD2. This CDR3 has 15 residues. CDR1 and CDR2 (germline): MNHEY, SVGAGI. Trimming cost V 5 bases and J 4 bases; bases outside gene matches: 3. This CDR3 reads CASSVLAGGYNEQFF. The CDR3 DNA is TGTGCCAGCAGTGTCCTAGCGGGAGGGTACAATGAGCAGTTCTTC.

The CDR3: CASRTGGPFLTYEQYF. The CDR3 DNA sequence: TGTGCCAGCCGGACGGGAGGGCCCTTTTTAACCTACGAGCAGTACTTC. The genes are TRBV5-5 and TRBJ2-7, with 8 bases lining up with TRBD2. The CDR3 runs 16 residues. The J segment lost 2 bases and the V segment lost 7 bases, leaving 14 bases of the junction unmatched. Germline V gene sequence: CDR1 SGHKS, CDR2 YYEKEE (reference sequence).

This chain links TRBV19 with TRBJ2-7, with D maybe TRBD1 (6 bases). Deletions cut 8 bases from V and 3 bases from J, with 14 bases between. The CDR3 runs to 13 residues. Germline-derived CDR1 and CDR2 are LNHDA and SQIVND (reference sequence). CDR3 in amino acids: CASQRGTFYEQYF. The CDR3 DNA sequence: TGTGCCAGTCAGAGGGGGACCTTCTACGAGCAGTACTTC.

The chain has TRBV29-1 and TRBJ2-7, with 7 bases identical to TRBD1. The germline V gene encodes CDR1 SQVTM and CDR2 ANQGSEA. With V trimmed by 4 bases and J by 2 bases, 11 bases remained unmatched. The CDR3 extends over 15 amino acids. This CDR3 is CSVGGGQETPYEQYF. CDR3 nucleotide sequence: TGCAGCGTTGGAGGAGGACAGGAGACACCCTACGAGCAGTACTTC.

The chain has TRBV5-4 and TRBJ2-5; the D gene is possibly TRBD1 (6 bases). Germline CDR1 reads SGHNT; CDR2 reads YYREEE (reference sequence). CDR3 size: 14 residues. The ends were cut back, 3 bases at V and 2 bases at J, with 11 bases in the middle. CDR3 loop: CASSSGTQQETQYF. The CDR3 nucleotides read TGTGCCAGCAGCTCAGGGACACAACAAGAGACCCAGTACTTC.

V gene TRBV11-2 combines with J gene TRBJ1-2, with TRBD1 matching over 10 bases. The CDR3 loop spans 17 amino acids. Germline V lookup: CDR1 SGHAT, CDR2 FQNNGV. V lost 2 bases, J lost 4 bases, and 10 bases stayed unmatched. CDR3 residues: CASSLTGQGFLSYGYTF. The CDR3, as DNA: TGTGCCAGCAGCTTAACGGGACAGGGGTTTTTATCCTATGGCTACACCTTC.

Remarks on this clone: The sample holds other DNA sequences that translate to the same CDR3. The chain has TRBV18 and TRBJ1-5; 9 nucleotides line up with TRBD1. Germline loops: CDR1 KGHSH, CDR2 LQKENI. The CDR3 is made up of 14 amino acids. Unmatched junction bases numbered 1, after V lost 3 bases and J lost 4 bases. The CDR3 sequence: CASSPGQGNQPQHF. In nucleotides, the CDR3 is TGTGCCAGCTCACCGGGACAGGGTAATCAGCCCCAGCATTTT.

The chain uses TRBV18 and TRBJ1-4; D call uncertain. The CDR3 loop spans 15 amino acids. Deletions cut 1 base from V and 3 bases from J, with 9 bases between. Germline CDR1 is KGHSH and CDR2 is LQKENI. CDR3 residues: CASSPQQDSNEKLFF. CDR3 nucleotides: TGTGCCAGCTCACCACAGCAGGATTCTAATGAAAAACTGTTTTTT. The variable domain in full, completed from reference TRBV18 and TRBJ1-4, reads NAGVMQNPRHLVRRRGQEARLRCSPMKGHSHVYWYRQLPEEGLKFMVYLQKENIIDESGMPKERFSAEFPKEGPSILRIQQVVRGDSAAYFCASSPQQDSNEKLFFGSGTQLSVL.

This clone was recorded only once. The genes are TRBV27 and TRBJ2-1; the match to TRBD2 covers 9 bases. This CDR3 comprises 15 residues. Per the germline V gene, CDR1 is MNHEY and CDR2 is SMNVEV (reference sequence). The V segment lost 5 bases and the J segment 4 bases; nucleotides outside the gene matches: 6. This CDR3 is CASSLIAGAYNEQFF. The CDR3 DNA sequence: TGTGCCAGCAGTCTTATAGCGGGGGCTTACAATGAGCAGTTCTTC.

The CDR3 DNA reads as TGTGCCAGCAGCGTAGCTCGGGACTTTAGAAGCGGCTACACCTTC. Translation gives CASSVARDFRSGYTF. This chain joins TRBV9 and TRBJ1-2; tentatively, D is TRBD1 (5 bases). Trimming stripped 0 bases from V and 8 bases from J, with 17 bases between. CDR1 is SGDLS and CDR2 is YYNGEE in the germline V gene. The CDR3 loop spans 15 amino acids.

This rearrangement joins TRBV5-1 to TRBJ1-5, with a weak D call TRBD1 (6 bases). Germline lookup yields CDR1 SGHRS and CDR2 YFSETQ. There are 15 residues in the CDR3. V was shortened by 0 bases and J by 4 bases, with 11 bases between the two germline ends. CDR3 protein: CASSLAGRGNQPQHF. In DNA form, the CDR3 reads TGCGCCAGCAGCTTGGCAGGCAGGGGTAATCAGCCCCAGCATTTT.

The rearrangement uses TRBV4-3 and TRBJ1-1, with a possible D match to TRBD1 (6 bases). The CDR3 loop spans 14 amino acids. The germline V and J ends were trimmed by 3 bases and 5 bases, with 13 bases remaining between them. CDR1 and CDR2 (germline): LGHNA, YSLEER. In DNA form, the CDR3 reads TGCGCCAGCAGCCAGGGCCAGGGGAGAACTGAAGCTTTCTTT. Translated, it gives CASSQGQGRTEAFF.

This sequence joins TRBV25-1 and TRBJ1-3; D gene unclear. The CDR3 loop spans 15 amino acids. Germline CDR1 MGHDK, CDR2 SYGVNS. Trimming took 3 bases from V and 0 from J, leaving 9 bases between them. CDR3 coding DNA: TGTGCCAGCAGTGATAATGGGCGCTCTGGAAACACCATATATTTT. This codes for CASSDNGRSGNTIYF.

As DNA, the CDR3 is TGTGCCAGCAGCAAAAAACCTCGCTACGGGAGCCACTCCTACGAGCAGTACTTC. Protein product: CASSKKPRYGSHSYEQYF. The chain employs TRBV21-1 and TRBJ2-7; the D call in the table, TRBD2, was not verified against the DNA. TRBV21-1 is annotated as a pseudogene. This CDR3 has 18 amino acids.

V is TRBV29-1 and J is TRBJ1-2, with D unclear. CDR1 and CDR2 from the germline V gene are SQVTM and ANQGSEA. The V gene lost 3 bases and the J gene lost 8 bases, with 16 bases spanning the gap. The CDR3 is made up of 13 amino acids. The CDR3 loop reads CSVEVQEGGGYTF. The CDR3 bases are TGCAGCGTTGAGGTCCAGGAGGGAGGGGGCTACACCTTC.

This clone was seen a handful of times. This chain connects TRBV10-1 to TRBJ2-1; D is unclear. V lost 2 bases to trimming and J lost 6 bases, with 14 bases between them. From germline, CDR1 is WNHNN and CDR2 SYGVQD (reference sequence). The CDR3 is 15 amino acids. The CDR3 spells CASSEVGASGNEQFF. CDR3 DNA sequence: TGCGCCAGCAGTGAGGTTGGAGCCTCCGGCAATGAGCAGTTCTTC.

J is TRBJ2-7 and V is TRBV10-1; TRBD1 matches at 10 bases. The germline CDR1 and CDR2 sequences are WNHNN and SYGVQD (reference sequence). The CDR3 loop spans 15 amino acids. The V and J ends lost 2 bases and 1 base, in that order; junction bases with no gene match: 2. The CDR3 DNA reads as TGCGCCAGCAGTGAGGCGGACAGGGGGTCCTACGAGCAGTACTTC. Residues: CASSEADRGSYEQYF.

The chain links TRBV7-9 to TRBJ1-4; a possible D gene is TRBD1 (5 bases). This CDR3 comprises 16 residues. Germline V gives CDR1 SEHNR, CDR2 FQNEAQ (reference sequence). V was cut by 7 bases and J by 6 bases, with 21 bases left in between. CDR3 region: CASTRTQGWVDEKLFF. CDR3 in DNA: TGTGCCAGCACCCGGACCCAGGGATGGGTCGATGAAAAACTGTTTTTT.

The chain has TRBV6-5 and TRBJ2-3; 10 bases fit TRBD1. Germline CDR1 MNHEY, CDR2 SVGAGI. With V trimmed by 0 bases and J by 5 bases, 5 bases remained unmatched. The CDR3 contains 16 residues. The CDR3 reads CASSYSVTGGLDTQYF. In DNA, the CDR3 is TGTGCCAGCAGTTACTCAGTGACAGGGGGCTTAGATACGCAGTATTTT.

The chain recombines TRBV7-2 with TRBJ2-1; 13 nucleotides align to TRBD2. CDR1 is SGHTA, CDR2 FQGNSA, per germline. Losses at the gene ends were 5 bases for V and 5 bases for J; bases not matched to a gene: 6. CDR3 size: 16 residues. Here the CDR3 reads CASSAYGTSGNNEQFF. CDR3 bases: TGTGCCAGCAGCGCGTACGGGACTAGCGGGAACAATGAGCAGTTCTTC. Full variable domain (missing parts from reference TRBV7-2 and TRBJ2-1): GAGVSQSPSNKVTEKGKDVELRCDPISGHTALYWYRQSLGQGLEFLIYFQGNSAPDKSGLPSDRFSAERTGGSVSTLTIQRTQQEDSAVYLCASSAYGTSGNNEQFFGPGTRLTVL.

This chain connects TRBV11-2 to TRBJ1-4; tentative D call: TRBD1 (5 bases). Trimming took off 6 bases at V and 4 bases at J, with 15 bases between the two ends. This CDR3 is 15 amino acids long. The V gene's germline CDR1 is SGHAT and CDR2 FQNNGV. CDR3 nucleotide sequence: TGTGCCAGCAGTACCCCTGGGGGGTTTAATGAAAAACTGTTTTTT. Encoded protein: CASSTPGGFNEKLFF.

The chain recombines TRBV10-3 with TRBJ2-3; TRBD2 matches at 13 bases. Germline trimming cut 10 bases from V and 2 bases from J; bases unmatched to any gene: 12. The CDR3 length is 17 residues. Germline V gives CDR1 ENHRY, CDR2 SYGVKD. This CDR3 reads CATAGTSGKGTTDTQYF. DNA of the CDR3: TGTGCCACCGCCGGGACTAGCGGGAAAGGTACCACAGATACGCAGTATTTT.